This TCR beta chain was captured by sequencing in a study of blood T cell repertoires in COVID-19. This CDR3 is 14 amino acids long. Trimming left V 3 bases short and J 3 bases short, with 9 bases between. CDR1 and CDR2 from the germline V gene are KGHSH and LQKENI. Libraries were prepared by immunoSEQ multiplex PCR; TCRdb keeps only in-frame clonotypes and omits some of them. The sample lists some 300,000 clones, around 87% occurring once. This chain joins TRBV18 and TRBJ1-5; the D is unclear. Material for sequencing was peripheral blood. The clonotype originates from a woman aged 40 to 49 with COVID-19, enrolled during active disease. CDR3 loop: CASSPVENNQPQHF. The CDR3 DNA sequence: TGTGCCAGCTCACCGGTAGAGAACAATCAGCCCCAGCATTTT.